This T cell receptor (beta chain) was found in a study of sequential checkpoint blockade in melanoma. CDR3 length: 15 residues. Trimming took off 6 bases at V and 5 bases at J, with 19 bases between the two ends. CDR1 LNHDA and CDR2 SQIVND come from the germline V gene (reference sequence). The treatment is: randomized to nivolumab then ipilimumab (arm A) or the reverse (arm B). The repertoire was sequenced with immunoSEQ multiplex PCR; TCRdb's copy has only in-frame clones and lacks some. The sample has some 18,000 clones; 72% are singletons. The specimen was CD8+ T cells sorted from blood (inferred from file names), collected from a patient given nivolumab and ipilimumab in sequence. J is TRBJ2-5 and V is TRBV19; no reliable D call. The source is a human donor with melanoma. The CDR3 loop is CASSPRDTPRETQYF. CDR3 DNA: TGTGCCAGTAGCCCACGAGACACCCCTCGGGAGACCCAGTACTTC.